The 23 T cell receptor beta chains below all came from one sample that was sequenced in a study of technical replicates of blood from several donors. Generated by immunoSEQ multiplex PCR, the TCRdb table keeps only in-frame clones and is missing some. The sample carries about 74,000 clones, 95% recorded once. The specimen was T cells isolated from PBMCs. The receptors stem from a human donor in good health.

This rearrangement joins TRBV4-1 to TRBJ2-5, with 12 nucleotides matching TRBD2. CDR1 and CDR2 (germline): MGHRA, YSYEKL. The CDR3 has 15 amino acids. Losses at the gene ends were 1 base for V and 9 bases for J; bases not matched to a gene: 6. CDR3 in amino acids: CASSQGLAGVMAQYF. CDR3 in DNA: TGCGCCAGCAGCCAAGGACTAGCGGGAGTAATGGCCCAGTACTTC.

V and J are TRBV10-1 and TRBJ2-7; 13 nucleotides agree with TRBD2. Germline V lookup: CDR1 WNHNN, CDR2 SYGVQD (reference sequence). The CDR3 totals 13 residues. After removal of 5 bases from V and 7 bases from J, the junction contained 2 bases not matched to a gene. The CDR3 sequence is CASSPGLAGEQYF. The CDR3 DNA reads TGCGCCAGCAGTCCGGGACTAGCGGGAGAGCAGTACTTC.

Notes on this clone: This specimen includes other DNA sequences encoding the same CDR3. The chain joins TRBV10-3 to TRBJ2-7, with a possible D match to TRBD1 (5 bases). The V and J ends lost 2 bases and 1 base respectively, with 9 bases between them. Germline CDR1 reads ENHRY; CDR2 reads SYGVKD. There are 14 residues in the CDR3. This CDR3 is CAISEGQGSYEQYF. The CDR3 region has the DNA TGTGCCATCAGTGAGGGGCAGGGATCCTACGAGCAGTACTTC.

CDR3 loop: CASVISTGTGELFF. In DNA, the CDR3 is TGCGCCAGCGTCATCTCCACGGGCACCGGGGAGCTGTTTTTT. The rearrangement joins TRBV5-1 to TRBJ2-2; D gene ambiguous. This CDR3 comprises 14 residues. The germline V gene encodes CDR1 SGHRS and CDR2 YFSETQ. Trimming removed 7 bases at V and 4 bases at J, with 14 bases between.

The chain couples TRBV19 to TRBJ2-3, with 7 bases that match TRBD2. Trimming cost V 0 bases and J 12 bases; bases outside gene matches: 9. The CDR3 consists of 14 residues. The germline V gene encodes CDR1 LNHDA and CDR2 SQIVND (reference sequence). The DNA of the CDR3 is TGTGCCAGTAGTATAGACGGGGCGGGAGTAGCACAGTATTTT. This gives the protein CASSIDGAGVAQYF.

The CDR3 DNA is TGTGCCAGCAGCCGAGACAGCTCCTATAATTCACCCCTCCACTTT. Translating it yields CASSRDSSYNSPLHF. The chain combines TRBV28 with TRBJ1-6; tentatively, D is TRBD1 (5 bases). V lost 6 bases to trimming and J lost 0 bases, with 9 bases between them. This CDR3 comprises 15 residues. Per the germline V gene, CDR1 is MDHEN and CDR2 is SYDVKM. Full variable domain (missing parts from reference TRBV28 and TRBJ1-6): DVKVTQSSRYLVKRTGEKVFLECVQDMDHENMFWYRQDPGLGLRLIYFSYDVKMKEKGDIPEGYSVSREKKERFSLILESASTNQTSMYLCASSRDSSYNSPLHFGNGTRLTVT.

Here the CDR3 DNA reads TGTGCCAGCAGCTCGAGATCCATTCCCGGGCCCCTGAGGGACACCGGGGAGCTGTTTTTT. Its protein product is CASSSRSIPGPLRDTGELFF. The chain employs TRBV11-3 and TRBJ2-2; TRBD2 is a possible D gene (5 bases). The CDR3 length is 20 residues. Germline V gives CDR1 SGHNT, CDR2 YENEEA. The V gene lost 4 bases and the J gene lost 3 bases, with 27 bases spanning the gap. The full variable domain, with the rest looked up from reference TRBV11-3 and TRBJ2-2, is EAGVVQSPRYKIIEKKQPVAFWCNPISGHNTLYWYLQNLGQGPELLIRYENEEAVDDSQLPKDRFSAERLKGVDSTLKIQPAELGDSAVYLCASSSRSIPGPLRDTGELFFGEGSRLTVL.

V and J are TRBV28 and TRBJ2-3; 12 bases line up with TRBD2. The CDR3 length is 20 residues. Germline V CDR1 and CDR2: MDHEN, SYDVKM. J gave up 0 bases and V 1 base, and 11 bases lay outside the gene matches. In nucleotides, the CDR3 is TGTGCCAGCAGTTTATCGAGACTAGCGGGAGACCAAACTAGCACAGATACGCAGTATTTT. Translated, it gives CASSLSRLAGDQTSTDTQYF.

This clone has just one count. The chain uses TRBV11-2 and TRBJ2-7; 7 bases line up with TRBD1. Germline loops: CDR1 SGHAT, CDR2 FQNNGV. The CDR3 is 15 amino acids. J was trimmed by 0 bases and V by 6 bases; bases with no gene match: 8. The CDR3 DNA sequence: TGTGCCAGCAGACGAGAGGGGGCTTACTCCTACGAGCAGTACTTC. This sequence encodes CASRREGAYSYEQYF.

The chain joins TRBV29-1 to TRBJ1-1, with 11 bases fitting TRBD1. CDR1 is SQVTM, CDR2 ANQGSEA, per germline. The CDR3 consists of 15 residues. With V trimmed by 6 bases and J by 7 bases, 13 bases remained unmatched. The CDR3 coding sequence is TGCAGCGTGGTGGACAGGGGGCTCCCCCACGATGAAGCTTTCTTT. Encoded protein: CSVVDRGLPHDEAFF.

The chain carries TRBV6-6 and TRBJ1-2, with D uncertain. V lost 2 bases and J lost 2, with 12 bases in between. Germline assignment: CDR1 MNHNY and CDR2 SVGAGI (reference sequence). This CDR3 has 15 amino acids. The CDR3 protein is CASSYGSSANYGYTF. The CDR3 region has the DNA TGTGCCAGCAGTTACGGGTCCTCAGCGAACTATGGCTACACCTTC.

The rearrangement uses TRBV18 and TRBJ1-5; D is possibly TRBD1 (5 bases). Germline V gene lookup returns CDR1 KGHSH and CDR2 LQKENI. Trimming took 3 bases from V and 3 from J, leaving 12 bases between them. The CDR3 is made up of 15 amino acids. The DNA for the CDR3 is TGTGCCAGCTCACCCGGACAAAGGCCCAATCAGCCCCAGCATTTT. Its translation: CASSPGQRPNQPQHF.

This chain connects TRBV28 to TRBJ2-1, with D hard to call. Germline V gives CDR1 MDHEN, CDR2 SYDVKM. V lost 3 bases and J lost 10, with 10 bases in between. This CDR3 comprises 12 residues. CDR3 in amino acids: CASSFSTQEQFF. The CDR3 nucleotides read TGTGCCAGCAGTTTCTCAACCCAGGAGCAGTTCTTC.

The rearrangement uses TRBV13 and TRBJ2-2; 11 bases map to TRBD1. The CDR3 spans 19 residues. J lost 3 bases, V lost 3 bases, and 12 bases had no gene match. Germline values: CDR1 PRHDT, CDR2 FYEKMQ (reference sequence). CDR3 protein: CASSFFRSGTGGDTGELFF. Here the CDR3 DNA reads TGTGCCAGCAGCTTTTTTCGATCCGGGACAGGGGGGGACACCGGGGAGCTGTTTTTT. Based on the CDR3 plus reference TRBV13 and TRBJ2-2, the full variable domain is AAGVIQSPRHLIKEKRETATLKCYPIPRHDTVYWYQQGPGQDPQFLISFYEKMQSDKGSIPDRFSAQQFSDYHSELNMSSLELGDSALYFCASSFFRSGTGGDTGELFFGEGSRLTVL.

V and J are TRBV5-1 and TRBJ2-6; no clear D gene. The CDR3 sequence is 15 residues long. CDR1 is SGHRS and CDR2 is YFSETQ in the germline V gene. V was cut by 5 bases and J by 4 bases, with 13 bases left in between. The CDR3 coding sequence is TGCGCCAGCAGGCCCGGGTCCCAAGGGGCCAACGTCCTGACTTTC. This codes for CASRPGSQGANVLTF.

The chain employs TRBV6-1 and TRBJ2-7, with 9 bases matching TRBD2. Per germline, CDR1 MNHNS and CDR2 SASEGT. CDR3 length: 14 residues. Trimming removed 5 bases from V and 2 bases from J; junction bases left unmatched: 4. CDR3 loop: CASSLSGRPYEQYF. The CDR3 DNA reads TGTGCCAGCAGTCTAAGCGGGAGGCCCTACGAGCAGTACTTC.

This clone was counted a single time. The chain carries TRBV15 and TRBJ2-1; 10 nucleotides agree with TRBD2. V lost 6 bases to trimming and J lost 8 bases; unmatched junction nucleotides: 10. The CDR3 is made up of 15 amino acids. Germline assignment: CDR1 LNHNV and CDR2 YYDKDF (reference sequence). This CDR3 reads CATRISGRFRDEQFF. Here the CDR3 DNA reads TGTGCCACCAGAATTAGCGGGAGGTTTAGAGATGAGCAGTTCTTC. Together with reference TRBV15 and TRBJ2-1, the CDR3 gives the full variable domain: DAMVIQNPRYQVTQFGKPVTLSCSQTLNHNVMYWYQQKSSQAPKLLFHYYDKDFNNEADTPDNFQSRRPNTSFCFLDIRSPGLGDTAMYLCATRISGRFRDEQFFGPGTRLTVL.

The chain combines TRBV23-1 with TRBJ1-2, with TRBD1 matching over 8 bases. TRBV23-1 has ORF status, its function being uncertain. V lost 7 bases to trimming and J lost 6 bases; unmatched junction nucleotides: 7. The CDR3 is 13 amino acids. The CDR3 region has the DNA TGCGCCAGCACCGACAGGGGTGGAGATGGCTACACCTTC. This translates into CASTDRGGDGYTF.

The chain links TRBV4-1 to TRBJ2-7; 8 bases agree with TRBD2. The CDR3 spans 17 residues. Trimming cost V 0 bases and J 2 bases; bases outside gene matches: 9. Germline CDR1 MGHRA, CDR2 YSYEKL. CDR3 nucleotides: TGCGCCAGCAGCCAAGATGCACTTCGGGGGGGCGCCTACGAGCAGTACTTC. Its translation: CASSQDALRGGAYEQYF.

This rearrangement joins TRBV6-5 to TRBJ2-2; D unclear. V was pared by 6 bases and J by 4 bases, with 12 bases between. CDR1 MNHEY and CDR2 SVGAGI come from the germline V gene. CDR3 length equals 14 residues. The CDR3 reads CASSVLLATGELFF. CDR3 DNA: TGTGCCAGCAGCGTCCTGTTGGCCACCGGGGAGCTGTTTTTT.

The CDR3: CASSYLAGSSYEQYF. DNA for the CDR3: TGTGCCAGCAGTTACCTAGCGGGGAGCTCCTACGAGCAGTACTTC. The rearrangement uses TRBV6-5 and TRBJ2-7; 9 bases are a match to TRBD2. The CDR3 consists of 15 residues. Per the germline V gene, CDR1 is MNHEY and CDR2 is SVGAGI. Losses at the gene ends were 2 bases for V and 0 bases for J; bases not matched to a gene: 2.

The chain uses TRBV5-1 and TRBJ2-7; 9 nucleotides match TRBD1. The CDR3 has 14 amino acids. V lost 4 bases, J lost 4 bases, and 6 bases stayed unmatched. Germline V gene data show CDR1 as SGHRS and CDR2 as YFSETQ. The CDR3 region has the DNA TGCGCCAGCAGCGGGGACAGGGACCGTTACGAGCAGTACTTC. Protein: CASSGDRDRYEQYF. Full variable domain (missing parts from reference TRBV5-1 and TRBJ2-7): KAGVTQTPRYLIKTRGQQVTLSCSPISGHRSVSWYQQTPGQGLQFLFEYFSETQRNKGNFPGRFSGRQFSNSRSEMNVSTLELGDSALYLCASSGDRDRYEQYFGPGTRLTVT.

Written as DNA, the CDR3 is TGCAGCGCGGGAGGGCTGGAGCGGGGCCCTTTTAGGGATACGCAGTATTTT. This gives the protein CSAGGLERGPFRDTQYF. This sequence joins TRBV29-1 and TRBJ2-3; 8 bases map to TRBD2. The CDR3 extends over 17 amino acids. V trimming: 7 bases; J trimming: 6 bases; junction bases outside the gene matches: 21. Germline V gene sequence: CDR1 SQVTM, CDR2 ANQGSEA.